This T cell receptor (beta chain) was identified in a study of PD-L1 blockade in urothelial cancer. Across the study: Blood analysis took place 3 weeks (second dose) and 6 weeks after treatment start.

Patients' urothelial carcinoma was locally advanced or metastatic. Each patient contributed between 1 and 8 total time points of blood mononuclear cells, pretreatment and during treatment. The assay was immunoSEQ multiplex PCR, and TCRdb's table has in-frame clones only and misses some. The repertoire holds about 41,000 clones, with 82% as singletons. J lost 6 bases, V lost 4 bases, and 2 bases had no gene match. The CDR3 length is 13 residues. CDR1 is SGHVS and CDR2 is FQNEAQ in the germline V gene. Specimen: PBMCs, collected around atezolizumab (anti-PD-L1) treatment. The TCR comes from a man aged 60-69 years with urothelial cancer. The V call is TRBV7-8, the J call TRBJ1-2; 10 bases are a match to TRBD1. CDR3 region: CASSYGTGDGYTF. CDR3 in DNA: TGTGCCAGCAGCTACGGGACAGGGGATGGCTACACCTTC.